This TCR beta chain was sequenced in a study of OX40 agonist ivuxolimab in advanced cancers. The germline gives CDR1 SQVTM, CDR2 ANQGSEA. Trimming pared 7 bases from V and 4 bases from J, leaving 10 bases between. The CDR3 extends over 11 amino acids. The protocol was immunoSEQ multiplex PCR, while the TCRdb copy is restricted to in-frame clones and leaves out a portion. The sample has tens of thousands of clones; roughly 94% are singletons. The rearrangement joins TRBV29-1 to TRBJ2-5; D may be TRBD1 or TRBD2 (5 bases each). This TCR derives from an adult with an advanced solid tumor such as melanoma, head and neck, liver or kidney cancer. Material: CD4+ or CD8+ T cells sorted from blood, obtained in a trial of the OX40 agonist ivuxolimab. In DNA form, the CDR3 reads TGCAGCGCCGAGGGGCTAGAGACCCAGTACTTC. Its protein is CSAEGLETQYF.